This T cell receptor beta chain was retrieved from a study of T cells after yellow fever vaccination. The overall study: SMART-Seq v4 Ultra Low Input prepared the low-cell-number fractions. Study observations and caveats: Booster samples showed a return of most primary-vaccination clones (around 95% CD4, approximately 88% CD8). A limited proportion of clonotypes was detected within both the CD4 and CD8 compartments. Though weaker, the secondary response peaked faster, on day 5 versus 15.

TCRdb re-analysed the 5' RACE reads in MiXCR, keeping a single row per CDR3 protein. The table records some 560,000 distinct CDR3 sequences, 15% to 20% of them present only once. Note on this clonotype: Its cognate antigen is unknown.

V was pared by 7 bases and J by 4 bases, with 7 bases of the junction left unmatched. The CDR3 has 14 amino acids. Specimen: PBMCs, collected 15 days after the yellow fever booster vaccination. The gene calls are TRBV12-3 or TRBV12-4 and TRBJ2-7; 10 bases line up with TRBD1. This receptor was taken from a young man who received the YFV17D yellow fever vaccine. The CDR3 sequence: CASTRQGAQYEQYF. The CDR3 DNA sequence: TGTGCCAGCACCCGACAGGGGGCGCAGTACGAGCAGTACTTC.